The 19 T cell receptor beta chains in this list originate from one sample, sequenced in a study of blood T cells in healthy people across ages. A second about 7 to 11 cycle PCR used barcoded and J-beta primers. TCRdb processed the 5' RACE reads anew with MiXCR; each CDR3 protein has one entry. The repertoire has 1.8 million or so distinct CDR3 sequences, 35% to 50% of them found once; the top ten carry 20% to 25%. Source material: blood. These receptors all stem from a human donor in good health.

The V call is TRBV19, the J call TRBJ2-6; D not certain. Germline-derived CDR1 and CDR2 are LNHDA and SQIVND (reference sequence). Trimming removed 6 bases at V and 5 bases at J, with 8 bases between. The CDR3 contains 13 residues. CDR3 residues: CASSQARANVLTF. CDR3 nucleotide sequence: TGTGCCAGTAGCCAGGCACGGGCCAACGTCCTGACTTTC.

The chain carries TRBV28 and TRBJ2-7; D gene unclear. This CDR3 region has 14 residues. The V end was cut by 6 bases, the J end by 0 bases, with 12 bases between. Germline CDR1 MDHEN, CDR2 SYDVKM. CDR3 amino acids: CASRPEGSSYEQYF. As DNA, the CDR3 is TGTGCCAGCAGACCTGAAGGTTCCTCCTACGAGCAGTACTTC. The whole variable domain, remainder taken from reference TRBV28 and TRBJ2-7, is DVKVTQSSRYLVKRTGEKVFLECVQDMDHENMFWYRQDPGLGLRLIYFSYDVKMKEKGDIPEGYSVSREKKERFSLILESASTNQTSMYLCASRPEGSSYEQYFGPGTRLTVT.

The V gene is TRBV7-3, the J gene TRBJ1-2; D gene unclear. The CDR3 length is 15 residues. Germline CDR1 reads SGHTA; CDR2 reads FQGTGA. Trimming removed 0 bases from V and 4 bases from J, with 12 bases in between. This CDR3 reads CASSLTPNGFYGYTF. The CDR3 region has the DNA TGTGCCAGCAGCTTAACCCCCAATGGATTCTATGGCTACACCTTC.

V is TRBV5-1 and J is TRBJ2-1; the match to TRBD2 covers 9 bases. This CDR3 has 17 amino acids. The junction had 9 bases not matched to a gene; V was cut back by 0 bases and J by 5 bases. Germline V gene sequence: CDR1 SGHRS, CDR2 YFSETQ. CDR3 residues: CASSLGASGVTNNEQFF. Here the CDR3 DNA reads TGCGCCAGCAGCTTGGGGGCTAGCGGGGTGACTAACAATGAGCAGTTCTTC. Complete variable domain (other parts from reference TRBV5-1 and TRBJ2-1): KAGVTQTPRYLIKTRGQQVTLSCSPISGHRSVSWYQQTPGQGLQFLFEYFSETQRNKGNFPGRFSGRQFSNSRSEMNVSTLELGDSALYLCASSLGASGVTNNEQFFGPGTRLTVL.

The V and J genes are TRBV29-1 and TRBJ2-3; TRBD1 aligns across 8 bases. Germline CDR1 is SQVTM and CDR2 is ANQGSEA. Trimming removed 7 bases from V and 6 bases from J; junction bases left unmatched: 9. This CDR3 is 13 amino acids long. CDR3 sequence: CSALRTGTDTQYF. Here the CDR3 DNA reads TGCAGCGCCCTACGGACAGGGACGGATACGCAGTATTTT.

The rearrangement joins TRBV5-1 to TRBJ1-1; D gene unclear. V shed 3 bases and J shed 0 bases, with 9 bases lying between them. Germline CDR1 and CDR2: SGHRS and YFSETQ. The CDR3 runs 14 residues. The CDR3: CASSYRDLNTEAFF. The DNA of the CDR3 is TGCGCCAGCAGCTACCGGGATCTGAACACTGAAGCTTTCTTT. The full variable domain, rest sourced from reference TRBV5-1 and TRBJ1-1, is KAGVTQTPRYLIKTRGQQVTLSCSPISGHRSVSWYQQTPGQGLQFLFEYFSETQRNKGNFPGRFSGRQFSNSRSEMNVSTLELGDSALYLCASSYRDLNTEAFFGQGTRLTVV.

This clonotype was picked up a small number of times. This chain connects TRBV6-1 to TRBJ2-1; D is ambiguous. V lost 4 bases, J lost 8 bases, and 15 bases lay in between. Germline V gives CDR1 MNHNS, CDR2 SASEGT. The CDR3 spans 14 residues. The CDR3 sequence is CASSAFSGMDEQFF. CDR3 sequence (DNA): TGTGCCAGCAGTGCTTTCAGTGGAATGGATGAGCAGTTCTTC.

In nucleotides, the CDR3 is TGCAGCGTTCGGGACATGGGCGGACCCTACGAGCAGTACTTC. Protein: CSVRDMGGPYEQYF. The chain has TRBV29-1 and TRBJ2-7, with D maybe TRBD1 (6 bases). The CDR3 covers 14 residues. CDR1 and CDR2 from the germline V gene are SQVTM and ANQGSEA. Between the trimmed V and J ends, which lost 5 bases and 2 bases, there was a span of 16 bases.

This clonotype was detected only a few times. The genes are TRBV7-3 and TRBJ1-1, with D possibly matching TRBD1 (5 bases). The CDR3 sequence is 15 residues long. The V end was cut by 1 base, the J end by 5 bases, with 14 bases between. Germline CDR1 reads SGHTA; CDR2 reads FQGTGA. CDR3 residues: CASSLNGGVRTEAFF. CDR3 in DNA: TGTGCCAGCAGCTTAAACGGGGGGGTTAGGACTGAAGCTTTCTTT. The entire variable domain, with the rest obtained from reference TRBV7-3 and TRBJ1-1, is as follows: GAGVSQTPSNKVTEKGKYVELRCDPISGHTALYWYRQSLGQGPEFLIYFQGTGAADDSGLPNDRFFAVRPEGSVSTLKIQRTERGDSAVYLCASSLNGGVRTEAFFGQGTRLTVV.

As to this clonotype: This may be a read error, as it is one base from a much larger clone. The genes are TRBV7-9 and TRBJ1-2; perhaps TRBD1 as D (6 bases). The CDR3 spans 15 residues. Germline assignment: CDR1 SEHNR and CDR2 FQNEAQ (reference sequence). The CDR3 nucleotides read TGTGCCGGCAGCCCCCCCGCGGGAGGGGGCTATGGCTACACCTTC. It translates to CAGSPPAGGGYGYTF.

The V gene is TRBV4-1, the J gene TRBJ2-1, with D possibly TRBD2 on 5 matching bases. Trimming shortened V by 0 bases and J by 2 bases, and 23 bases separated the two germline ends. The length of the CDR3 is 20 residues. Germline V lookup: CDR1 MGHRA, CDR2 YSYEKL. The chain's CDR3 is CASSQDRASSIMGTYNEQFF. CDR3 in DNA: TGCGCCAGCAGCCAAGATAGGGCTAGCAGTATAATGGGCACCTACAATGAGCAGTTCTTC.

The chain has TRBV4-3 and TRBJ2-1; the match to TRBD2 covers 13 bases. The germline V gene encodes CDR1 LGHNA and CDR2 YSLEER. This CDR3 has 16 residues. With 4 bases clipped from V and 4 bases from J, the junction kept 4 bases outside the gene matches. The CDR3 nucleotides are TGCGCCAGCAGCCGACTAGCGGGGGGCCTTTACAATGAGCAGTTCTTC. The encoded protein is CASSRLAGGLYNEQFF.

This chain joins TRBV5-6 and TRBJ2-5; D is possibly TRBD1 or TRBD2 (5 bases each). This CDR3 has 14 residues. CDR1 is SGHDT, CDR2 YYEEEE, per germline. Trimming took 3 bases from V and 11 from J, leaving 20 bases between them. CDR3 sequence reads: CASSSWGGYSEQYF. The CDR3 DNA reads as TGTGCCAGCAGCTCCTGGGGCGGGTACAGTGAGCAGTACTTC. Combining the CDR3 with reference TRBV5-6 and TRBJ2-5 gives the whole variable domain DAGVTQSPTHLIKTRGQQVTLRCSPKSGHDTVSWYQQALGQGPQFIFQYYEEEERQRGNFPDRFSGHQFPNYSSELNVNALLLGDSALYLCASSSWGGYSEQYFGPGTRLLVL.

This clonotype was counted a few times. The chain joins TRBV6-5 to TRBJ1-1; TRBD1 might be the D (5 bases). This CDR3 contains 13 residues. Trimming took off 11 bases at V and 0 bases at J, with 13 bases between the two ends. Germline V gene lookup returns CDR1 MNHEY and CDR2 SVGAGI. The CDR3 region has the DNA TGTGCCGTAGGAGGGGCAATGAACACTGAAGCTTTCTTT. Amino acids: CAVGGAMNTEAFF.

This clonotype has more than one count but fewer than ten. J is TRBJ2-3 and V is TRBV20-1; no clear D gene. CDR3 length: 12 residues. Germline lookup yields CDR1 DFQATT and CDR2 SNEGSKA (reference sequence). V lost 3 bases to trimming and J lost 8 bases, with 12 bases between them. As DNA, the CDR3 is TGCAGTGCTAGGAGGTTTGTCGGTACGCAGTATTTT. Translation: CSARRFVGTQYF.

This clonotype appeared a few times. The chain couples TRBV7-2 to TRBJ2-3; 11 nucleotides match TRBD2. This CDR3 comprises 16 residues. V lost 6 bases, J lost 9 bases, and 14 bases stayed unmatched. Germline assignment: CDR1 SGHTA and CDR2 FQGNSA. CDR3 amino acids: CASSPRGSGGAGTQYF. The CDR3 nucleotides are TGTGCCAGCAGTCCCCGTGGTAGCGGGGGGGCGGGGACGCAGTATTTT.

J is TRBJ1-5 and V is TRBV12-3 or TRBV12-4; D is undetermined. Trimming left V 5 bases short and J 7 bases short, with 12 bases between. The CDR3 has 13 amino acids. The CDR3 DNA is TGTGCCAGCAGTGCCCGGGGAACCCAGCCCCAGCATTTT. As protein: CASSARGTQPQHF.

The chain combines TRBV9 with TRBJ1-2, with unresolved D. CDR1 SGDLS and CDR2 YYNGEE come from the germline V gene. Trimming took 0 bases from V and 8 from J, leaving 14 bases between them. The length of the CDR3 is 14 residues. In nucleotides, the CDR3 is TGTGCCAGCAGCGTAGCTGACCGAGATACGGGCTACACCTTC. As protein: CASSVADRDTGYTF.

The rearrangement links TRBV29-1 to TRBJ1-2; no clear D gene. CDR1 and CDR2 (germline): SQVTM, ANQGSEA. CDR3 length equals 12 residues. V lost 4 bases and J 5 bases, leaving 11 bases between the germline ends. The CDR3 loop is CSVGTEEYGYTF. CDR3 DNA: TGCAGCGTTGGGACGGAAGAATATGGCTACACCTTC.